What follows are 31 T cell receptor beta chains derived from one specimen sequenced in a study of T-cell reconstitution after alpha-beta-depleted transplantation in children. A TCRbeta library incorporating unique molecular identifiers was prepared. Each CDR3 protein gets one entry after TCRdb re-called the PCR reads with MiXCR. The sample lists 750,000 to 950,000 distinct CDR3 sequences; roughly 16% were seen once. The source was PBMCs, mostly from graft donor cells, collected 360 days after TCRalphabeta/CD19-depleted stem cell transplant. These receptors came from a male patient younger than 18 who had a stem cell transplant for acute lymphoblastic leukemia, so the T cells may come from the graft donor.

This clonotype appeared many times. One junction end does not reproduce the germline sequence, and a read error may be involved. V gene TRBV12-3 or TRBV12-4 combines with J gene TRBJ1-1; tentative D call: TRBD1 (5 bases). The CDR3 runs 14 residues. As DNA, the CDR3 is TGTGCCAGCAGCTTACAGGTAATACTGAACCGCGCAGTCTTT. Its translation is CASSLQVILNRAVF.

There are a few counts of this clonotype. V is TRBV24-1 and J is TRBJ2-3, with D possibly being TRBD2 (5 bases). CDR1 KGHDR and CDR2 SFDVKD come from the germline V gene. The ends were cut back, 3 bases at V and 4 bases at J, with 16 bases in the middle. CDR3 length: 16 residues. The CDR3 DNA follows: TGTGCCACCAGTGATCGCGACGAGGAGAGGGCAGATACGCAGTATTTT. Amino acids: CATSDRDEERADTQYF.

CDR3 DNA: TGTGCCAGCAGTCCAGTGTGGCGGGCTAATCAGCCCCAGCATTTT. Translation gives CASSPVWRANQPQHF. The chain combines TRBV7-8 with TRBJ1-5; the D is unclear. V shed 6 bases and J shed 4 bases, with 16 bases lying between them. Germline V lookup: CDR1 SGHVS, CDR2 FQNEAQ. The CDR3 sequence is 15 residues long.

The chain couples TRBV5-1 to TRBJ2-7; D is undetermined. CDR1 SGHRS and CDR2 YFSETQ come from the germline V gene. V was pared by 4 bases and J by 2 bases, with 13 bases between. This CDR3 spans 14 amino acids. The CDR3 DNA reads TGCGCCAGCAGCGCCATCGTGGGGACCTACGAGCAGTACTTC. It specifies CASSAIVGTYEQYF.

In DNA form, the CDR3 reads TGCGCCAGCAGCCAAGTCGAGATGCGGGAGTGGAACACAGATACGCAGTATTTT. It translates to CASSQVEMREWNTDTQYF. The rearrangement links TRBV4-1 to TRBJ2-3, with 7 bases fitting TRBD2. V shed 1 base and J 2 bases; nucleotides not matched to a gene: 12. The CDR3 runs to 18 residues. Per germline, CDR1 MGHRA and CDR2 YSYEKL.

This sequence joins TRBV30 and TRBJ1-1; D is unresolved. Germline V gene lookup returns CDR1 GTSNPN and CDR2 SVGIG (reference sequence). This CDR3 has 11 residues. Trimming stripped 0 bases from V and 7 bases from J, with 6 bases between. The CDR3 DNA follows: TGTGCCTGGAGTGTAAGAGATGAAGCTTTCTTT. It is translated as CAWSVRDEAFF.

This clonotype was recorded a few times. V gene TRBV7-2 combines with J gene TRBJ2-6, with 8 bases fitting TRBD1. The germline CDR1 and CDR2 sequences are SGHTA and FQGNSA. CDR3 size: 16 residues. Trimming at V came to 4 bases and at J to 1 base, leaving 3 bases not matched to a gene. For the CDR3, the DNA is TGTGCCAGCAGCTGGGACAGGACATCTGGGGCCAACGTCCTGACTTTC. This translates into CASSWDRTSGANVLTF.

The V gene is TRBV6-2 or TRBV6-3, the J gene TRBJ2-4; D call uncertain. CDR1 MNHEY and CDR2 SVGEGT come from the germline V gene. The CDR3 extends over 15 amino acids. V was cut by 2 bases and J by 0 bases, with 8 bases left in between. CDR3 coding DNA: TGTGCCAGCAGTTACACGAATCTAGCCAAAAACATTCAGTACTTC. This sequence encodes CASSYTNLAKNIQYF.

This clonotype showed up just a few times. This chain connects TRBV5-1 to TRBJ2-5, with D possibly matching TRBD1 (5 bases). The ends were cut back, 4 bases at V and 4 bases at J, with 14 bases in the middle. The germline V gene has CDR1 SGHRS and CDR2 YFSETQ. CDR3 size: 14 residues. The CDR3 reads CASSHNGAIETQYF. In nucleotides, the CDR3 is TGCGCCAGCAGCCACAATGGGGCTATAGAGACCCAGTACTTC.

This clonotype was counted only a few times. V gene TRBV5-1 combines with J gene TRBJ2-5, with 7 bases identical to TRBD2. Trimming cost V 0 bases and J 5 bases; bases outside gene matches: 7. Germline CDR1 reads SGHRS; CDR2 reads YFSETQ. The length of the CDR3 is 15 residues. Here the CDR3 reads CASSLVAGVLETQYF. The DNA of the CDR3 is TGCGCCAGCAGCTTGGTGGCGGGAGTGTTGGAGACCCAGTACTTC.

CDR3: CASSGTSGWNEQFF. DNA for the CDR3: TGTGCCAGCAGCGGGACTAGCGGGTGGAATGAGCAGTTCTTC. The chain carries TRBV6-1 and TRBJ2-1, with 12 positions matching TRBD2. Germline V lookup: CDR1 MNHNS, CDR2 SASEGT. With 6 bases clipped from V and 7 bases from J, the junction kept 4 bases outside the gene matches. The CDR3 totals 14 residues.

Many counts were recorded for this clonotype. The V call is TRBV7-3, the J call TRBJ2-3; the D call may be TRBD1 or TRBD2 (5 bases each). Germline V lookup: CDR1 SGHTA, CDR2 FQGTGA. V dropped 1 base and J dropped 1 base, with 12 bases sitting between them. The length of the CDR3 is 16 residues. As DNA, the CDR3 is TGTGCCAGCAGCTTAAGGGGGTGGGCGGGCACAGATACGCAGTATTTT. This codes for CASSLRGWAGTDTQYF. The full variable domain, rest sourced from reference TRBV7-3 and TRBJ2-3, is GAGVSQTPSNKVTEKGKYVELRCDPISGHTALYWYRQSLGQGPEFLIYFQGTGAADDSGLPNDRFFAVRPEGSVSTLKIQRTERGDSAVYLCASSLRGWAGTDTQYFGPGTRLTVL.

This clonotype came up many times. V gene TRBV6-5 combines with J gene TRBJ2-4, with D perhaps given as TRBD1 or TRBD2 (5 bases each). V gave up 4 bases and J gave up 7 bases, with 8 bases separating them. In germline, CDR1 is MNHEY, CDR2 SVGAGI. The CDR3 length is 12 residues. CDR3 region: CASSSGGNIQYF. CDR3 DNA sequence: TGTGCCAGCAGTTCTGGGGGTAACATTCAGTACTTC.

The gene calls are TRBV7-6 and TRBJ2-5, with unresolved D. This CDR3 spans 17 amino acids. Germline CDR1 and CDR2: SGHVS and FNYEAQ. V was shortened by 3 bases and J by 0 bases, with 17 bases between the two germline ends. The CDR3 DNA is TGTGCCAGCAGCTTTCTCTCGAATCGTATGTACCAAGAGACCCAGTACTTC. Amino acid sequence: CASSFLSNRMYQETQYF.

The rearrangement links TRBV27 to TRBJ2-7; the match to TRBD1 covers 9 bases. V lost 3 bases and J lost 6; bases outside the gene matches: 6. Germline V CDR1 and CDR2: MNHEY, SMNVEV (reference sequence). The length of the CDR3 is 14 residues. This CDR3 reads CASSFAQGASEQYF. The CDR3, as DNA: TGTGCCAGCAGTTTTGCACAGGGGGCGAGCGAGCAGTACTTC.

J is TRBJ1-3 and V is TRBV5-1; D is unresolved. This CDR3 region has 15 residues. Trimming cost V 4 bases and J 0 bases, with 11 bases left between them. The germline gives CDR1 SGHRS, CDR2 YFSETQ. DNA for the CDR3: TGCGCCAGCAGCCCCGACGTAAACTCTGGAAACACCATATATTTT. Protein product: CASSPDVNSGNTIYF. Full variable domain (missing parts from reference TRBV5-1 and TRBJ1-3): KAGVTQTPRYLIKTRGQQVTLSCSPISGHRSVSWYQQTPGQGLQFLFEYFSETQRNKGNFPGRFSGRQFSNSRSEMNVSTLELGDSALYLCASSPDVNSGNTIYFGEGSWLTVV.

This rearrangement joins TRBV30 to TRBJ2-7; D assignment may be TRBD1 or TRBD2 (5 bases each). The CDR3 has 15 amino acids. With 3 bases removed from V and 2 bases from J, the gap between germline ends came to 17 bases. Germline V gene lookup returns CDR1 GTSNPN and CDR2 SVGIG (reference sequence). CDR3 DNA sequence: TGTGCCTGGAGGGTGGGACGAGAGCCCCCCTACGAGCAGTACTTC. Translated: CAWRVGREPPYEQYF.

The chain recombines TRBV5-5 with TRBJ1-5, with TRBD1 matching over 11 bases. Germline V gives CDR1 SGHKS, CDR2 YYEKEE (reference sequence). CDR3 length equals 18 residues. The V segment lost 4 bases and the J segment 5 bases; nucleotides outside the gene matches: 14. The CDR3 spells CASSLWGSGGQGDQPQHF. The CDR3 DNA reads TGTGCCAGCAGCCTGTGGGGTTCGGGGGGACAGGGGGATCAGCCCCAGCATTTT.

The CDR3 protein is CASSRTGGAGTEAFF. The CDR3, as DNA: TGCGCCAGCAGTCGCACAGGGGGCGCGGGGACTGAAGCTTTCTTT. This rearrangement joins TRBV5-1 to TRBJ1-1; 9 bases line up with TRBD1. Per germline, CDR1 SGHRS and CDR2 YFSETQ. J gave up 5 bases and V 5 bases, and 10 bases lay outside the gene matches. CDR3 size: 15 residues.

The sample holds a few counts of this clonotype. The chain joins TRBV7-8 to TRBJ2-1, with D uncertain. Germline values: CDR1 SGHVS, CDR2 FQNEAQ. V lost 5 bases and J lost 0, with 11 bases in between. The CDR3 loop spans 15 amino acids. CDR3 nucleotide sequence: TGTGCCAGCAGCGCCAAGAATAGCTCCTACAATGAGCAGTTCTTC. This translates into CASSAKNSSYNEQFF.

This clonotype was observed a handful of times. The CDR3 DNA reads TGTGCCAGCAGTACCACAGCTTACGCTAACTATGGCTACACCTTC. Its translation is CASSTTAYANYGYTF. This chain links TRBV6-4 with TRBJ1-2; D call uncertain. Germline CDR1 is MRHNA and CDR2 is SNTAGT. V dropped 5 bases and J dropped 0 bases, with 13 bases sitting between them. The CDR3 is 15 residues long.

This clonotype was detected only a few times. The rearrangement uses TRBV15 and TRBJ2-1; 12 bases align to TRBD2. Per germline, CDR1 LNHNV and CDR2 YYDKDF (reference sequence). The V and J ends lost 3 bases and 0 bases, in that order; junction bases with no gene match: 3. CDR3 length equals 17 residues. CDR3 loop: CATSRGLAGTSYNEQFF. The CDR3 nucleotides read TGTGCCACCAGCAGGGGACTAGCGGGTACCTCCTACAATGAGCAGTTCTTC.

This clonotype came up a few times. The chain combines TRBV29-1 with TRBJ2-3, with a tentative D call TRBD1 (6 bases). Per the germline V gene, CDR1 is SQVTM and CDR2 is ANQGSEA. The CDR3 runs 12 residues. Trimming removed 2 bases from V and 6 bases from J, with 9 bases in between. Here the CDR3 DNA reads TGCAGCGTTGAAAGGGGGATGGATACGCAGTATTTT. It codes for CSVERGMDTQYF.

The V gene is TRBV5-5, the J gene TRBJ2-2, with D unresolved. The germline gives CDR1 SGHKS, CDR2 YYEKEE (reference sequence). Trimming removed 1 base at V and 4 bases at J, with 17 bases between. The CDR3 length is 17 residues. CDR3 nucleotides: TGTGCCAGCAGCTTGAGTTATCGAGGCTGGCTCACCGGGGAGCTGTTTTTT. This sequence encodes CASSLSYRGWLTGELFF.

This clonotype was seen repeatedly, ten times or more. CDR3 residues: CASSQERGSSTDTQYF. CDR3 DNA sequence: TGTGCCAGCAGCCAAGAACGCGGTTCTAGCACAGATACGCAGTATTTT. V usage is TRBV4-2 and J usage is TRBJ2-3; D call uncertain. The germline V and J ends were trimmed by 0 bases and 0 bases, with 10 bases remaining between them. This CDR3 is 16 amino acids long. Germline V lookup: CDR1 LGHNA, CDR2 YNFKEQ.

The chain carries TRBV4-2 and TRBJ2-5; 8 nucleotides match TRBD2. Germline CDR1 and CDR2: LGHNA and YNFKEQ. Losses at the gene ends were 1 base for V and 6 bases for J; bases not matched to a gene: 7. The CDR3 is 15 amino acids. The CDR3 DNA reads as TGTGCCAGCAGCCAAGGGGAAGCGGGAGAGAAGACCCAGTACTTC. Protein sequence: CASSQGEAGEKTQYF.

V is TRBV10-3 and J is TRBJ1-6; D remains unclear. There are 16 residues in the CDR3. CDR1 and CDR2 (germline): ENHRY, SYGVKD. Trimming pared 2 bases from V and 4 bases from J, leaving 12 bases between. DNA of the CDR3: TGTGCCATCAGTGAGCCCGACCCTGAGTATAATTCACCCCTCCACTTT. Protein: CAISEPDPEYNSPLHF.

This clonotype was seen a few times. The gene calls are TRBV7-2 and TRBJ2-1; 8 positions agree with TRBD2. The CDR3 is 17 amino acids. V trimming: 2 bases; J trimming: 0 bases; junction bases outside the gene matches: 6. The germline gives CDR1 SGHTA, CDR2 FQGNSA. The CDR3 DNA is TGTGCCAGCAGCTTATTAGCGGGACTAAGCTCCTACAATGAGCAGTTCTTC. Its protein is CASSLLAGLSSYNEQFF.

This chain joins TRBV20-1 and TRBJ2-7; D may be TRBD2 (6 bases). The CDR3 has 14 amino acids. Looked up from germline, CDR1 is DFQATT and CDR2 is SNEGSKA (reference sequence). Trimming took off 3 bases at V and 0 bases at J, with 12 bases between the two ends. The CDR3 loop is CSARPSDSSYEQYF. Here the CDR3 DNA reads TGCAGTGCTAGGCCTAGCGATAGCTCCTACGAGCAGTACTTC.

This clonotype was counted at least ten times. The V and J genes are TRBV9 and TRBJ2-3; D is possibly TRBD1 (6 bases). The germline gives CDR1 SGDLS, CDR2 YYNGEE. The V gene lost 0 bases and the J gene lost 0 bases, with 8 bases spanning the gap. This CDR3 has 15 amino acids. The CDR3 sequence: CASSVGRGSTDTQYF. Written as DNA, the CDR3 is TGTGCCAGCAGCGTAGGCAGGGGAAGCACAGATACGCAGTATTTT.

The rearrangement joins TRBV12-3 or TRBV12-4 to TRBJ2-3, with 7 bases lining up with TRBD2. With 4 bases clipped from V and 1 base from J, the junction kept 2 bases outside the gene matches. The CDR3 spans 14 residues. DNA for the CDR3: TGTGCCAGCAGTTCCGGACTAGGCACAGATACGCAGTATTTT. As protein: CASSSGLGTDTQYF.